This T cell receptor beta chain was retrieved from a study of CD8 T cells in Susac syndrome. Random hexamers served to reverse transcribe roughly 0.45 to 1 ug RNA. Across 54 Vbeta and 13 Jbeta, TCR beta CDR3 was amplified with immunoSEQ multiplex PCR. MiXCR, applied by TCRdb to the immunoSEQ multiplex PCR reads, yields one record per CDR3 protein. This sample has about 130,000 distinct CDR3 sequences, with around nine tenths found just once. Germline V gene sequence: CDR1 MNHEY, CDR2 SVGEGT. V was pared by 2 bases and J by 4 bases, with 8 bases between. This CDR3 is built from 13 residues. Sequencing targeted TCR beta in blood CD8+ and CD4+ T cells.

The clonotype comes from a human donor with multiple sclerosis. Material: CD8+ T cells from PBMCs. The V gene is TRBV6-2 or TRBV6-3, the J gene TRBJ1-1; a possible D gene is TRBD1 (5 bases). The CDR3 sequence is CASSYGGSTEAFF. The CDR3 nucleotides read TGTGCCAGCAGTTACGGGGGAAGCACTGAAGCTTTCTTT.